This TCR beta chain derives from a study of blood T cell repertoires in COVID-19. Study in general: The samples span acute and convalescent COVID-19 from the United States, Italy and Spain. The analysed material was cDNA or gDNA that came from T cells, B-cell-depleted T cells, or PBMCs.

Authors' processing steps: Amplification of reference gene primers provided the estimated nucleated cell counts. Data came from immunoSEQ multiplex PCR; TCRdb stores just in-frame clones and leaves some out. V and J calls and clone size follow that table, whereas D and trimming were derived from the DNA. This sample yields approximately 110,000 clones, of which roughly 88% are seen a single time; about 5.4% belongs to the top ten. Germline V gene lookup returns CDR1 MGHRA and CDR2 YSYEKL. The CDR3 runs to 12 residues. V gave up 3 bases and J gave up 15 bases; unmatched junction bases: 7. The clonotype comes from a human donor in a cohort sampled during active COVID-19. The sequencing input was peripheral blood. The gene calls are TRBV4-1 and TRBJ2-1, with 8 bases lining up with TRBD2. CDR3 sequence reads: CASSQPAGVGFF. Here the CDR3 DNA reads TGCGCCAGCAGCCAGCCAGCGGGAGTTGGGTTCTTC.